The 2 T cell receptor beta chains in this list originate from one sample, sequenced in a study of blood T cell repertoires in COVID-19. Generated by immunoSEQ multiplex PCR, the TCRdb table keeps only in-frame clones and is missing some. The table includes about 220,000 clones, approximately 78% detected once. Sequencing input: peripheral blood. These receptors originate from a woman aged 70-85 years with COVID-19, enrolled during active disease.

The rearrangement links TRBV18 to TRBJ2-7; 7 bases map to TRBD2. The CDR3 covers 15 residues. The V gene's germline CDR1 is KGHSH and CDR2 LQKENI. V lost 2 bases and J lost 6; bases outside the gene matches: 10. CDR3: CASSPNGGGFGEQYF. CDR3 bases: TGTGCCAGCTCACCAAATGGCGGGGGTTTTGGCGAGCAGTACTTC.

In DNA, the CDR3 is TGTGCCAGCAGTAGCGGAAGACTGTTTTTT. As protein: CASSSGRLFF. The chain combines TRBV28 with TRBJ1-4; the D is unclear. Germline CDR1 MDHEN, CDR2 SYDVKM. The CDR3 length is 10 residues. V shed 5 bases and J shed 13 bases, with 8 bases lying between them.